This record concerns one T cell receptor (beta chain) sequence. Its cognate antigen is unknown. Indicated time point: cycle 4 day 1 (C4D1), after more than 5 weeks of nivolumab. Every patient relapsed after autologous stem cell transplantation, and brentuximab vedotin exposure varied. TCRdb's copy holds only in-frame clones and misses some; the assay was immunoSEQ multiplex PCR. Found here are 110,000 or so clones, roughly 90% of them singletons; the top ten hold roughly 19%. This sample was included in a study of PD-1 blockade in classical Hodgkin lymphoma. Broader study findings: Lower baseline TCR diversity was reported for newly diagnosed patients than for healthy donors. Those achieving complete response showed baseline diversity like newly diagnosed patients. It was CD4+ TCR diversity, not CD8+, that rose significantly by C4D1. Patients who began taking nivolumab under 1 year after ASCT were left out.

Germline assignment: CDR1 SGHDT and CDR2 YYEEEE. There are 13 residues in the CDR3. The V and J ends lost 4 bases and 4 bases respectively, with 11 bases between them. The sequenced sample was peripheral blood mononuclear cells (PBMCs), obtained before the fourth cycle of nivolumab. The source is a human donor with classical Hodgkin lymphoma. J is TRBJ1-1 and V is TRBV5-6; the D is unclear. The CDR3 region has the DNA TGTGCCAGCAGCCCACTTCCGCTCACTGAAGCTTTCTTT. This translates into CASSPLPLTEAFF.